The clone carrying this T cell receptor (beta chain) was seen repeatedly, ten times or more. Its specificity is unknown. This specimen comes from a study of regulatory T cells in long-lasting Graves disease. Study findings and constraints: More public clonotypes were shared by persistent patients (2,741) than by new patients (more than 950).

The CDR3 spans 17 residues. V was cut by 4 bases and J by 4 bases, with 20 bases left in between. Germline lookup yields CDR1 SGHRS and CDR2 YFSETQ. Arm-PCR with iRepertoire HTBI primers amplified the CDR3 regions for these TCR beta libraries. TCRdb reprocessed the multiplex PCR reads via MiXCR and lists one record per CDR3 protein. The profile covers approximately 270,000 distinct CDR3 sequences, with about 20% appearing a single time and 14% taken by the ten largest. Time point noted: newly diagnosed GD, antithyroid drugs for less than 3 months. Extracted RNA from PBMCs served as the source of the TCR library. These sequences were also reported in another study, on T cells in Graves' hyperthyroidism and ophthalmopathy. As that study records: Newly diagnosed hyperthyroidism, duration under 2 months, in patients aged 18 to 65. First-round RT-PCR targeting the TCR CDR3 was performed with the HTBI primer set. From stable hyperthyroidism, ophthalmopathy was separated by a 13 V-J model.

This TCR was sampled from a woman aged 25 to 39 with Graves disease. The chain links TRBV5-1 to TRBJ2-2; TRBD1 or TRBD2 may be the D gene (5 bases each). Sequencing used peripheral blood mononuclear cells (PBMCs), obtained at new diagnosis, from a patient treated with antithyroid drugs. The CDR3 sequence is CASSVSTSGGFTGELFF. CDR3 DNA sequence: TGCGCCAGCAGCGTGTCTACTAGTGGGGGTTTCACCGGGGAGCTGTTTTTT. The variable domain in full, with the rest retrieved from reference TRBV5-1 and TRBJ2-2, is KAGVTQTPRYLIKTRGQQVTLSCSPISGHRSVSWYQQTPGQGLQFLFEYFSETQRNKGNFPGRFSGRQFSNSRSEMNVSTLELGDSALYLCASSVSTSGGFTGELFFGEGSRLTVL.